This T cell receptor beta chain is from a study of CD8 T cells in ankylosing spondylitis. TCRdb reprocessed the 5' RACE reads with MiXCR, giving one entry per CDR3 protein. The sample has about 360,000 distinct CDR3 sequences, approximately 20% seen once. Germline assignment: CDR1 SEHNR and CDR2 FQNEAQ (reference sequence). The CDR3 sequence is 13 residues long. J was trimmed by 3 bases and V by 4 bases; bases with no gene match: 3. Many counts were recorded for this clonotype. Its antigen is as yet unknown. General observations from the study: Within ankylosing spondylitis blood, a TCR beta motif made up of eight or nine highly homologous variants appeared to be characteristic. Disease-linked clones were reportedly significantly enriched in matched ankylosing spondylitis synovial fluid. Researchers report that disease-linked clones proved CD8+ and relatively rare in peripheral blood.

Sequencing was done on a sample of blood, either unsorted or a sorted T cell fraction (not recorded which). The source of this sequence is a male donor with ankylosing spondylitis or in good health (not recorded which). This chain joins TRBV7-9 and TRBJ2-7, with 7 bases identical to TRBD1. The CDR3 spells CASSSWDSYEQYF. The CDR3 DNA sequence: TGTGCCAGCAGCTCCTGGGACAGCTACGAGCAGTACTTC.